This TCR beta chain originates from a study of CD8+CD57+ T cells in acquired aplastic anemia. On the study more broadly: The average for DNA from sorted CD4+ and CD8+ cells was 3.2 ug. Regarding the study as a whole: Simpson's diversity of CD8+ cells was not significantly different in patients compared with controls.

Of note for this clonotype: Its antigen is undetermined.

V shed 3 bases, J shed 5 bases, and the junction held 6 bases outside the gene matches. The CDR3 loop spans 15 amino acids. Germline-derived CDR1 and CDR2 are SNHLY and FYNNEI. For CDR3 and TCR beta VDJ profiling, genomic DNA was the template used. TCRdb re-analysed the reads in MiXCR, keeping a single row per CDR3 protein. The sample consists of 42,000 or so distinct CDR3 sequences, about two thirds of them appearing once. The sequenced sample consisted of sorted CD4+, CD8+, or CD8+CD57+ T cells (not recorded which) from PBMCs. The V and J genes are TRBV2 and TRBJ2-5; 10 nucleotides agree with TRBD1. This clonotype was sampled from a human donor in good health, serving as a control. CDR3 region: CASSETGGIWETQYF. The DNA for the CDR3 is TGTGCCAGCAGTGAGACAGGGGGCATTTGGGAGACCCAGTACTTC.